The source of this T cell receptor beta chain is a study of OX40 agonist ivuxolimab in advanced cancers. As for the study in general: Patients received ivuxolimab, an agonistic anti-OX40 (CD134) antibody. Study findings and constraints: Some of the lowest clonal expansion was seen in partial responders at 0.1-3.0 mg/kg. CD8+ T cells showed, on average, more clonal expansion than CD4+ cells.

Some clones are missing from TCRdb's copy, which holds only in-frame ones; the method was immunoSEQ multiplex PCR. The sample carries approximately 22,000 clones, 75% to 90% recorded once. With respect to this clone: Its cognate antigen is unknown.

Sampling times: baseline, cycle 4 day 1, cycle 7 day 1. Trimming took off 3 bases at V and 6 bases at J, with 13 bases between the two ends. CDR1 and CDR2 (germline): SGHAT, FQNNGV. The CDR3 runs to 14 residues. This TCR came from an adult with an advanced solid tumor such as melanoma, head and neck, liver or kidney cancer. The chain links TRBV11-2 to TRBJ2-3, with a tentative D call TRBD2 (5 bases). Sequenced here: CD4+ or CD8+ T cells sorted from blood, sampled in a trial of the OX40 agonist ivuxolimab. As DNA, the CDR3 is TGTGCCAGCAGCTTCGAGGGAGTCAGGGATACGCAGTATTTT. Amino acids: CASSFEGVRDTQYF.